The 30 T cell receptor beta chains reported below all come from one sample, sequenced in a study of CD8+ T cells in alopecia areata. In each case, RNA was isolated and then reverse transcribed into cDNA as the sequencing template. TCRdb keeps only in-frame clones here, not all; method: immunoSEQ multiplex PCR. The profile covers about 120,000 clones, with 35% to 40% appearing a single time and 2.5% to 3.5% taken by the ten largest. Sequencing used CD4+ T cells sorted from blood. The receptors derive from a human donor with alopecia areata.

This clone was picked up a small number of times. The chain employs TRBV15 and TRBJ2-1; 10 bases fit TRBD1. From germline, CDR1 is LNHNV and CDR2 YYDKDF (reference sequence). The V and J ends lost 1 base and 7 bases, in that order; junction bases with no gene match: 10. The CDR3 covers 17 residues. CDR3 residues: CATSRGSGDRGLNEQFF. In DNA, the CDR3 is TGTGCCACCAGCAGAGGGTCAGGGGACAGGGGTTTGAATGAGCAGTTCTTC.

The rearrangement joins TRBV30 to TRBJ2-1; a weak D match, TRBD2 (6 bases). There are 13 residues in the CDR3. The V end was cut by 0 bases, the J end by 6 bases, with 9 bases between. Germline CDR1 reads GTSNPN; CDR2 reads SVGIG (reference sequence). In nucleotides, the CDR3 is TGTGCCTGGAGTGTCGCGGGAAGCAATGAGCAGTTCTTC. Translated: CAWSVAGSNEQFF.

The chain employs TRBV30 and TRBJ2-3; a possible D gene is TRBD2 (6 bases). V was shortened by 0 bases and J by 0 bases, with 10 bases between the two germline ends. The CDR3 loop spans 15 amino acids. Per germline, CDR1 GTSNPN and CDR2 SVGIG (reference sequence). The CDR3 DNA reads TGTGCCTGGAGTGTAGGAGGGACTAGCACAGATACGCAGTATTTT. Translated, it gives CAWSVGGTSTDTQYF.

This chain uses TRBV7-3 with TRBJ2-3; D is perhaps TRBD1 or TRBD2 (5 bases each). Germline V gives CDR1 SGHTA, CDR2 FQGTGA. V shed 2 bases and J shed 4 bases, with 10 bases lying between them. The CDR3 extends over 14 amino acids. The CDR3 nucleotides read TGTGCCAGCAGCTTAGATCTGGGGGCAGATACGCAGTATTTT. It encodes CASSLDLGADTQYF.

The chain employs TRBV9 and TRBJ2-5; D possibly corresponds to TRBD1 (5 bases). V was pared by 0 bases and J by 4 bases, with 10 bases between. CDR3 length: 14 residues. The germline V gene has CDR1 SGDLS and CDR2 YYNGEE. The CDR3 region has the DNA TGTGCCAGCAGCGTAGTTTCCCAGGGAGAGACCCAGTACTTC. The encoded protein is CASSVVSQGETQYF.

J is TRBJ1-1 and V is TRBV30, with unresolved D. Germline assignment: CDR1 GTSNPN and CDR2 SVGIG (reference sequence). The CDR3 covers 12 residues. V was pared by 2 bases and J by 1 base, with 5 bases between. CDR3 region: CAWSLTNTEAFF. Here the CDR3 DNA reads TGTGCCTGGAGTTTGACGAACACTGAAGCTTTCTTT. The variable domain in full, with the rest retrieved from reference TRBV30 and TRBJ1-1, is SQTIHQWPATLVQPVGSPLSLECTVEGTSNPNLYWYRQAAGRGLQLLFYSVGIGQISSEVPQNLSASRPQDRQFILSSKKLLLSDSGFYLCAWSLTNTEAFFGQGTRLTVV.

The chain couples TRBV7-2 to TRBJ2-3, with D unclear. Trimming took off 5 bases at V and 5 bases at J, with 14 bases between the two ends. The CDR3 covers 14 residues. The germline V gene has CDR1 SGHTA and CDR2 FQGNSA. The CDR3 spells CASSGPPLGDTQYF. CDR3 in DNA: TGTGCCAGCAGCGGCCCGCCCCTCGGAGATACGCAGTATTTT.

The rearrangement uses TRBV5-1 and TRBJ2-2; D is tentatively TRBD1 or TRBD2 (5 bases each). The CDR3 extends over 15 amino acids. The V gene's germline CDR1 is SGHRS and CDR2 YFSETQ. V gave up 4 bases and J gave up 4 bases, with 14 bases separating them. This CDR3 is CASSKGDGGTGELFF. CDR3 coding DNA: TGCGCCAGCAGCAAGGGAGATGGGGGCACCGGGGAGCTGTTTTTT.

The gene calls are TRBV30 and TRBJ1-4, with D tentatively TRBD1 (5 bases). The germline V gene encodes CDR1 GTSNPN and CDR2 SVGIG (reference sequence). V lost 5 bases and J lost 8, with 9 bases in between. CDR3 size: 11 residues. The CDR3 DNA follows: TGTGCCTGGGGGACTGGAGAAAAACTGTTTTTT. This encodes CAWGTGEKLFF. Combining the CDR3 with reference TRBV30 and TRBJ1-4 gives the whole variable domain SQTIHQWPATLVQPVGSPLSLECTVEGTSNPNLYWYRQAAGRGLQLLFYSVGIGQISSEVPQNLSASRPQDRQFILSSKKLLLSDSGFYLCAWGTGEKLFFGSGTQLSVL.

The chain carries TRBV29-1 and TRBJ2-2, with D possibly TRBD1 on 6 matching bases. This CDR3 has 14 residues. Trimming took 3 bases from V and 1 from J, leaving 9 bases between them. Germline V CDR1 and CDR2: SQVTM, ANQGSEA. The CDR3 DNA reads TGCAGCGTTGATTCGGGACAGAACACCGGGGAGCTGTTTTTT. This codes for CSVDSGQNTGELFF.

The chain employs TRBV30 and TRBJ2-7; D is perhaps TRBD2 (6 bases). The germline V and J ends were trimmed by 4 bases and 6 bases, with 16 bases remaining between them. From germline, CDR1 is GTSNPN and CDR2 SVGIG (reference sequence). CDR3 size: 13 residues. CDR3 sequence (DNA): TGTGCCTGGACCTCGGGACTTTATACCGAGCAGTACTTC. The encoded protein is CAWTSGLYTEQYF.

This chain joins TRBV27 and TRBJ2-4; the match to TRBD2 covers 14 bases. V lost 8 bases to trimming and J lost 8 bases; unmatched junction nucleotides: 8. The CDR3 sequence is 15 residues long. Looked up from germline, CDR1 is MNHEY and CDR2 is SMNVEV (reference sequence). CDR3 loop: CASWGLAGEGDIQYF. The CDR3 DNA reads TGTGCCAGCTGGGGACTAGCGGGAGAGGGAGACATTCAGTACTTC.

This chain links TRBV11-2 with TRBJ1-1; unclear D gene. The CDR3 is 13 amino acids. CDR1 and CDR2 (germline): SGHAT, FQNNGV. Between the trimmed V and J ends, which lost 5 bases and 4 bases, there was a span of 11 bases. The chain's CDR3 is CASSLRLPTEAFF. The CDR3 DNA follows: TGTGCCAGCAGCCTTAGACTCCCCACTGAAGCTTTCTTT.

The chain recombines TRBV7-2 with TRBJ2-1, with 10 bases fitting TRBD2. This CDR3 has 15 amino acids. J lost 7 bases, V lost 9 bases, and 12 bases had no gene match. The V gene's germline CDR1 is SGHTA and CDR2 FQGNSA. The CDR3 protein is CASTPSGGPTNEQFF. The CDR3 bases are TGTGCCAGTACTCCTAGCGGGGGCCCGACAAATGAGCAGTTCTTC.

The rearrangement uses TRBV30 and TRBJ2-1; D is uncertain. Trimming cost V 0 bases and J 8 bases, with 17 bases left between them. Germline CDR1 is GTSNPN and CDR2 is SVGIG (reference sequence). This CDR3 has 15 amino acids. CDR3 sequence (DNA): TGTGCCTGGAGTGTAAGGCTATTCTCGGGCGATGAGCAGTTCTTC. This encodes CAWSVRLFSGDEQFF. The full variable domain, in which reference TRBV30 and TRBJ2-1 provide the parts outside the CDR3, is SQTIHQWPATLVQPVGSPLSLECTVEGTSNPNLYWYRQAAGRGLQLLFYSVGIGQISSEVPQNLSASRPQDRQFILSSKKLLLSDSGFYLCAWSVRLFSGDEQFFGPGTRLTVL.

V usage is TRBV7-2 and J usage is TRBJ2-7, with D unclear. The CDR3 has 14 amino acids. Germline loops: CDR1 SGHTA, CDR2 FQGNSA. V lost 3 bases to trimming and J lost 2 bases, with 11 bases between them. The CDR3 DNA reads as TGTGCCAGCAGCTTCACGGTGTTGCCCTACGAGCAGTACTTC. Residues: CASSFTVLPYEQYF.

The V call is TRBV5-1, the J call TRBJ2-1, with 12 bases matching TRBD2. V shed 4 bases, J shed 4 bases, and the junction held 9 bases outside the gene matches. The CDR3 extends over 17 amino acids. CDR1 SGHRS and CDR2 YFSETQ come from the germline V gene. CDR3 in DNA: TGCGCCAGCAGCAAACCGACTAGCGGGAGAAGTTACAATGAGCAGTTCTTC. Its protein is CASSKPTSGRSYNEQFF.

V gene TRBV11-3 combines with J gene TRBJ1-2; D remains ambiguous. Trimming took 3 bases from V and 1 from J, leaving 12 bases between them. Germline V gives CDR1 SGHNT, CDR2 YENEEA. CDR3 length equals 15 residues. CDR3 protein: CASSFAGAVNYGYTF. CDR3 bases: TGTGCCAGCAGCTTCGCCGGAGCAGTTAACTATGGCTACACCTTC.

The CDR3 nucleotides are TGTGCCAGCTCACCTCAGGACAGGAACACTGAAGCTTTCTTT. Translated, it gives CASSPQDRNTEAFF. The V call is TRBV18, the J call TRBJ1-1; D is possibly TRBD1 (6 bases). The CDR3 totals 14 residues. Germline CDR1 and CDR2: KGHSH and LQKENI. The V end lost 3 bases, the J end lost 1 base, and 9 bases lay between the germline ends.

This clone appeared a few times. The rearrangement joins TRBV29-1 to TRBJ2-7; 7 bases line up with TRBD1. The V gene's germline CDR1 is SQVTM and CDR2 ANQGSEA. The junction had 9 bases not matched to a gene; V was cut back by 6 bases and J by 7 bases. This CDR3 comprises 12 residues. The CDR3 DNA follows: TGCAGCGTGACGAGGACAGGCCAGGAGCAGTACTTC. This translates into CSVTRTGQEQYF.

The V and J genes are TRBV7-3 and TRBJ1-1, with TRBD1 as a possible D gene (5 bases). CDR1 and CDR2 from the germline V gene are SGHTA and FQGTGA. The CDR3 sequence is 13 residues long. V shed 4 bases and J shed 10 bases, with 16 bases lying between them. The CDR3 DNA is TGTGCCAGCAGCTCTGGCGGGGGAGTCGGAGCTTTCTTT. This gives the protein CASSSGGGVGAFF.

CDR3 sequence reads: CASSPQVNTEAFF. The CDR3 bases are TGTGCCAGCTCACCACAAGTGAACACTGAAGCTTTCTTT. V usage is TRBV18 and J usage is TRBJ1-1; D gene uncertain. Per germline, CDR1 KGHSH and CDR2 LQKENI. This CDR3 has 13 residues. Trimming took 1 base from V and 0 from J, leaving 3 bases between them.

The chain carries TRBV28 and TRBJ2-7; maybe TRBD2 (6 bases). Germline CDR1 is MDHEN and CDR2 is SYDVKM. With 5 bases removed from V and 4 bases from J, the gap between germline ends came to 18 bases. This CDR3 region has 15 residues. In DNA form, the CDR3 reads TGTGCCAGCAGTCCCGGCGGGCTAGCGATTTACGAGCAGTACTTC. Translated: CASSPGGLAIYEQYF.

This clone was observed a handful of times. The genes are TRBV7-2 and TRBJ2-3; 11 bases match TRBD2. The germline CDR1 and CDR2 sequences are SGHTA and FQGNSA. The J segment lost 5 bases and the V segment lost 2 bases, leaving 6 bases of the junction unmatched. CDR3 size: 16 residues. DNA for the CDR3: TGTGCCAGCAGCTTAATCCCCCTAGCGGGGGGAGATACGCAGTATTTT. Translated, it gives CASSLIPLAGGDTQYF.

In nucleotides, the CDR3 is TGTGCCAGCAGCTTAGATTGGGAAGGCGCTGAAGCTTTCTTT. It yields the protein CASSLDWEGAEAFF. The V gene is TRBV7-9, the J gene TRBJ1-1, with D unclear. V was trimmed by 1 base and J by 6 bases, leaving 12 bases between them. Germline V gene sequence: CDR1 SEHNR, CDR2 FQNEAQ (reference sequence). CDR3 length: 14 amino acids.

This clone was seen a handful of times. The chain carries TRBV28 and TRBJ1-2; D may be TRBD1 (6 bases). Per germline, CDR1 MDHEN and CDR2 SYDVKM. The CDR3 has 14 residues. V was cut by 6 bases and J by 4 bases, with 15 bases left in between. In DNA form, the CDR3 reads TGTGCCAGCAGCCAAGGGACATCTAGCTATGGCTACACCTTC. Translated: CASSQGTSSYGYTF.

The rearrangement links TRBV29-1 to TRBJ2-5, with 7 bases identical to TRBD1. The CDR3 has 15 residues. Germline loops: CDR1 SQVTM, CDR2 ANQGSEA. Trimming removed 1 base from V and 0 bases from J; junction bases left unmatched: 5. The CDR3 DNA reads as TGCAGCGTTGAAGTTGACAGGGAATACCAAGAGACCCAGTACTTC. Protein: CSVEVDREYQETQYF. Variable domain in full (rest from reference TRBV29-1 and TRBJ2-5): SAVISQKPSRDICQRGTSLTIQCQVDSQVTMMFWYRQQPGQSLTLIATANQGSEATYESGFVIDKFPISRPNLTFSTLTVSNMSPEDSSIYLCSVEVDREYQETQYFGPGTRLLVL.

Only a few counts were recorded for this clone. The rearrangement uses TRBV14 and TRBJ2-3; TRBD2 matches 11 bases. After removal of 0 bases from V and 7 bases from J, the junction contained 6 bases not matched to a gene. The CDR3 is 16 amino acids. CDR1 and CDR2 from the germline V gene are SGHDN and FVKESK. The DNA for the CDR3 is TGTGCCAGCAGCCAAGATCTACTAGCGGGAGTAAATACGCAGTATTTT. It specifies CASSQDLLAGVNTQYF.

About this clone itself: The sample contains more than one DNA sequence encoding this CDR3. This chain connects TRBV5-1 to TRBJ2-3; D may correspond to TRBD1 or TRBD2 (6 bases each). The CDR3 runs 13 residues. The germline V gene has CDR1 SGHRS and CDR2 YFSETQ. With 0 bases removed from V and 6 bases from J, the gap between germline ends came to 8 bases. For the CDR3, the DNA is TGCGCCAGCAGCTTGGGGGGGGCCGATACGCAGTATTTT. It specifies CASSLGGADTQYF.

The rearrangement uses TRBV4-1 and TRBJ2-4; 9 bases map to TRBD1. Germline V CDR1 and CDR2: MGHRA, YSYEKL. Trimming at V came to 1 base and at J to 7 bases, leaving 5 bases not matched to a gene. The length of the CDR3 is 15 residues. The CDR3 bases are TGCGCCAGCAGCCAAGGGACAGGGGATCTGAACATTCAGTACTTC. Its protein product is CASSQGTGDLNIQYF.